These 29 T cell receptor beta chains were all obtained from the same sample, sequenced in a study of CD8 T cells in ankylosing spondylitis. TCRdb re-called the 5' RACE reads with MiXCR, one entry per CDR3 protein. The table lists under 300,000 distinct CDR3 sequences, around a tenth of them singletons. The sample was blood, either unsorted or a sorted T cell fraction (not recorded which). Every receptor here comes from a male donor with ankylosing spondylitis or in good health (not recorded which).

The rearrangement links TRBV5-1 to TRBJ1-2; perhaps TRBD1 as D (6 bases). The CDR3 totals 14 residues. V was trimmed by 4 bases and J by 4 bases, leaving 14 bases between them. Germline lookup yields CDR1 SGHRS and CDR2 YFSETQ. As DNA, the CDR3 is TGCGCCAGCAGCGAAGGCACAGGGATCTATGGCTACACCTTC. Amino acids: CASSEGTGIYGYTF. Full variable domain (rest looked up from reference TRBV5-1 and TRBJ1-2): KAGVTQTPRYLIKTRGQQVTLSCSPISGHRSVSWYQQTPGQGLQFLFEYFSETQRNKGNFPGRFSGRQFSNSRSEMNVSTLELGDSALYLCASSEGTGIYGYTFGSGTRLTVV.

In its sample, this clonotype was seen many times. The chain uses TRBV5-1 and TRBJ1-1, with 9 positions matching TRBD1. Trimming removed 4 bases from V and 0 bases from J; junction bases left unmatched: 4. This CDR3 has 15 residues. The germline gives CDR1 SGHRS, CDR2 YFSETQ. The CDR3 DNA reads TGCGCCAGCAGCCCGGGACAGGGCATGAACACTGAAGCTTTCTTT. Its protein is CASSPGQGMNTEAFF.

This clonotype was counted at least ten times. The genes are TRBV9 and TRBJ2-2; D unclear. The CDR3 is 14 residues long. Per germline, CDR1 SGDLS and CDR2 YYNGEE. Trimming stripped 1 base from V and 8 bases from J, with 12 bases between. CDR3: CASSVFSVGGELFF. The DNA of the CDR3 is TGTGCCAGCAGCGTATTTTCCGTGGGAGGGGAGCTGTTTTTT.

V usage is TRBV6-2 or TRBV6-3 and J usage is TRBJ2-3; possible D gene TRBD2, 5 bases. V was clipped by 0 bases and J by 3 bases, with 25 bases between them. CDR1 and CDR2 (germline): MNHEY, SVGEGT. This CDR3 region has 20 residues. The CDR3 spells CASSYSNLVRAPTGTDTQYF. DNA of the CDR3: TGTGCCAGCAGTTACTCGAATTTAGTAAGAGCTCCAACGGGGACAGATACGCAGTATTTT.

This clonotype was recorded many times. The V call is TRBV10-3, the J call TRBJ2-3, with D hard to call. From germline, CDR1 is ENHRY and CDR2 SYGVKD. The length of the CDR3 is 12 residues. The V end was cut by 6 bases, the J end by 2 bases, with 6 bases between. The CDR3 nucleotides are TGTGCCATCAGGATTGACACAGATACGCAGTATTTT. Protein sequence: CAIRIDTDTQYF.

The genes are TRBV5-1 and TRBJ1-2; no reliable D call. The CDR3 length is 14 residues. Trimming stripped 0 bases from V and 0 bases from J, with 6 bases between. In germline, CDR1 is SGHRS, CDR2 YFSETQ. For the CDR3, the DNA is TGCGCCAGCAGCTTGGGAGGAGCTAACTATGGCTACACCTTC. Encoded protein: CASSLGGANYGYTF.

This clonotype was detected ten times or more. The chain employs TRBV9 and TRBJ2-4; D unclear. V was cut by 0 bases and J by 8 bases, with 18 bases left in between. Per the germline V gene, CDR1 is SGDLS and CDR2 is YYNGEE. CDR3 size: 16 residues. In DNA, the CDR3 is TGTGCCAGCAGCGTAGAGGGTTCCTCCTCTGCCGACATTCAGTACTTC. It is translated as CASSVEGSSSADIQYF.

This clonotype was seen a few times. The genes are TRBV10-1 and TRBJ2-1, with 9 bases aligning to TRBD2. V trimming: 0 bases; J trimming: 4 bases; junction bases outside the gene matches: 4. In germline, CDR1 is WNHNN, CDR2 SYGVQD (reference sequence). The CDR3 runs to 16 residues. CDR3: CASSESSLAGYNEQFF. CDR3 nucleotide sequence: TGCGCCAGCAGTGAGTCGAGTCTAGCGGGATACAATGAGCAGTTCTTC.

This clonotype was found many times. The rearrangement links TRBV9 to TRBJ1-2, with D possibly TRBD1 on 6 matching bases. The CDR3 is made up of 15 amino acids. Germline V CDR1 and CDR2: SGDLS, YYNGEE. V was trimmed by 4 bases and J by 4 bases, leaving 17 bases between them. CDR3 nucleotide sequence: TGTGCCAGCAGCTCGAGGCCGACAGGACCCTATGGCTACACCTTC. Amino acids: CASSSRPTGPYGYTF.

The chain couples TRBV5-6 to TRBJ2-7; D unresolved. CDR3 length: 12 residues. From germline, CDR1 is SGHDT and CDR2 YYEEEE. V was shortened by 4 bases and J by 5 bases, with 10 bases between the two germline ends. CDR3 bases: TGTGCCAGCAGCCTGGGATGGAACGAGCAGTACTTC. This sequence encodes CASSLGWNEQYF.

This chain links TRBV7-8 with TRBJ2-1; 15 bases are a match to TRBD2. The CDR3 is 17 residues long. J was trimmed by 10 bases and V by 4 bases; bases with no gene match: 11. Germline V gene lookup returns CDR1 SGHVS and CDR2 FQNEAQ. The CDR3 bases are TGTGCCAGCAGCTCGGGTGGAGGGACTAGCGGGGGGAGAGAGCAGTTCTTC. Translated, it gives CASSSGGGTSGGREQFF.

This clonotype has more than one count but fewer than ten. The gene calls are TRBV20-1 and TRBJ1-2; TRBD1 matches at 10 bases. Trimming removed 6 bases from V and 4 bases from J; junction bases left unmatched: 11. Germline CDR1 is DFQATT and CDR2 is SNEGSKA (reference sequence). The CDR3 totals 15 residues. The chain's CDR3 is CSAVDRDRGIYGYTF. CDR3 sequence (DNA): TGCAGTGCCGTTGACCGGGACAGGGGTATCTATGGCTACACCTTC.

Here the CDR3 reads CASLPGLLYEYEQYF. In DNA form, the CDR3 reads TGTGCCAGCCTCCCGGGACTCCTTTACGAGTACGAGCAGTACTTC. The V call is TRBV28, the J call TRBJ2-7, with TRBD2 as a possible D gene (6 bases). The CDR3 is 15 residues long. Germline V gene sequence: CDR1 MDHEN, CDR2 SYDVKM. V was cut by 8 bases and J by 4 bases, with 21 bases left in between. Filled out from reference TRBV28 and TRBJ2-7, the complete variable domain reads DVKVTQSSRYLVKRTGEKVFLECVQDMDHENMFWYRQDPGLGLRLIYFSYDVKMKEKGDIPEGYSVSREKKERFSLILESASTNQTSMYLCASLPGLLYEYEQYFGPGTRLTVT.

Of note for this clonotype: One junction end disagrees with the germline gene, perhaps due to a read error. The CDR3 loop reads CASSPLGGIAKNIQCF. The CDR3 DNA reads TGTGCCAGCAGCCCACTGGGGGGGATAGCCAAAAACATTCAGTGCTTC. J is TRBJ2-4 and V is TRBV7-8; 7 nucleotides align to TRBD2. Germline CDR1 SGHVS, CDR2 FQNEAQ. The CDR3 is made up of 16 amino acids. Based on the CDR3 plus reference TRBV7-8 and TRBJ2-4, the full variable domain is GAGVSQSPRYKVAKRGQDVALRCDPISGHVSLFWYQQALGQGPEFLTYFQNEAQLDKSGLPSDRFFAERPEGSVSTLKIQRTQQEDSAVYLCASSPLGGIAKNIQCFGAGTRLSVL.

The V and J genes are TRBV4-2 and TRBJ2-1; D is ambiguous. This CDR3 is built from 18 residues. V shed 5 bases and J shed 2 bases, with 22 bases lying between them. CDR1 LGHNA and CDR2 YNFKEQ come from the germline V gene. The CDR3 loop reads CASSGDGPYLSAYNEQFF. In DNA form, the CDR3 reads TGTGCCAGCAGCGGAGACGGGCCGTACTTAAGCGCCTACAATGAGCAGTTCTTC.

Comment on this clonotype: This clone may be a read error of a much larger clone one base away. The chain links TRBV6-2 or TRBV6-3 to TRBJ2-1, with no clear D. The CDR3 covers 13 residues. Germline V CDR1 and CDR2: MNHEY, SVGEGT. CDR3 nucleotide sequence: TGTGCCAGCAGTTACTCAGAGGCAAATGCGCAGTTCTTC. This gives the protein CASSYSEANAQFF.

This clonotype appeared many times. The chain links TRBV12-3 or TRBV12-4 to TRBJ2-3; 7 bases map to TRBD2. J was trimmed by 6 bases and V by 3 bases; bases with no gene match: 3. The CDR3 runs 13 residues. The CDR3, as DNA: TGTGCCAGCAGTTTTATCGGGGGGGATACGCAGTATTTT. It is translated as CASSFIGGDTQYF.

This clonotype was counted many times. The gene calls are TRBV28 and TRBJ2-1; TRBD2 agrees at 7 bases. Germline assignment: CDR1 MDHEN and CDR2 SYDVKM. CDR3 size: 16 residues. With V trimmed by 4 bases and J by 4 bases, 10 bases remained unmatched. CDR3 region: CASSYGGSGEYNEQFF. CDR3 DNA sequence: TGTGCCAGCAGTTATGGCGGGAGCGGGGAGTACAATGAGCAGTTCTTC. Full variable domain (rest looked up from reference TRBV28 and TRBJ2-1): DVKVTQSSRYLVKRTGEKVFLECVQDMDHENMFWYRQDPGLGLRLIYFSYDVKMKEKGDIPEGYSVSREKKERFSLILESASTNQTSMYLCASSYGGSGEYNEQFFGPGTRLTVL.

At least ten counts were recorded for this clonotype. The CDR3 here is CASSVGGRGDEQFF. In nucleotides, the CDR3 is TGTGCCAGCAGCGTAGGAGGCAGGGGGGATGAGCAGTTCTTC. V gene TRBV9 combines with J gene TRBJ2-1, with D possibly matching TRBD1 (7 bases). Germline-derived CDR1 and CDR2 are SGDLS and YYNGEE. Trimming removed 0 bases from V and 8 bases from J, with 12 bases in between. The CDR3 covers 14 residues.

This clonotype showed up many times. The rearrangement uses TRBV12-3 or TRBV12-4 and TRBJ2-1, with D perhaps TRBD1 (6 bases). The ends were cut back, 5 bases at V and 5 bases at J, with 19 bases in the middle. This CDR3 is 16 amino acids long. The CDR3 DNA sequence: TGTGCCAGCAGTGCCAGGGGCCCCGGAGTTGACAATGAGCAGTTCTTC. Amino acid sequence: CASSARGPGVDNEQFF.

This clonotype was recorded at least ten times. This chain uses TRBV6-5 with TRBJ1-1; D remains ambiguous. The ends were cut back, 0 bases at V and 5 bases at J, with 7 bases in the middle. This CDR3 has 13 amino acids. The V gene's germline CDR1 is MNHEY and CDR2 SVGAGI. Written as DNA, the CDR3 is TGTGCCAGCAGTTACTCGTACAGAACTGAAGCTTTCTTT. Its protein is CASSYSYRTEAFF.

In its sample, this clonotype was seen a few times. The rearrangement links TRBV12-3 or TRBV12-4 to TRBJ1-2; TRBD1 aligns across 7 bases. This CDR3 contains 15 residues. V lost 6 bases, J lost 2 bases, and 9 bases stayed unmatched. DNA of the CDR3: TGTGCCAGCAGCTTCTCCCGGGACAGAAACTATGGCTACACCTTC. Translated: CASSFSRDRNYGYTF.

The J gene is TRBJ1-2, the V gene TRBV2, with D unclear. Germline V gives CDR1 SNHLY, CDR2 FYNNEI. The length of the CDR3 is 14 residues. Trimming took off 1 base at V and 7 bases at J, with 13 bases between the two ends. The CDR3 loop is CASSEEGWGRGYTF. In DNA form, the CDR3 reads TGTGCCAGCAGTGAAGAAGGATGGGGTCGTGGCTACACCTTC.

Only a few counts were recorded for this clonotype. The V and J genes are TRBV29-1 and TRBJ2-1, with a weak D call TRBD2 (7 bases). Trimming stripped 0 bases from V and 6 bases from J, with 12 bases between. The CDR3 has 14 residues. Germline lookup yields CDR1 SQVTM and CDR2 ANQGSEA. The CDR3 here is CSVEEIRGANEQFF. The DNA for the CDR3 is TGCAGCGTTGAAGAAATCCGGGGGGCCAATGAGCAGTTCTTC.

This clonotype was detected ten times or more. The chain is built from TRBV19 and TRBJ1-2; D unresolved. The V gene's germline CDR1 is LNHDA and CDR2 SQIVND (reference sequence). V was trimmed by 9 bases and J by 13 bases, leaving 9 bases between them. This CDR3 spans 8 amino acids. The CDR3 loop is CASLKSTF. The CDR3 coding sequence is TGTGCCAGCCTTAAAAGCACCTTC.

The gene calls are TRBV6-2 or TRBV6-3 and TRBJ2-1; 13 nucleotides line up with TRBD2. The CDR3 is 16 residues long. The germline CDR1 and CDR2 sequences are MNHEY and SVGEGT. J was trimmed by 7 bases and V by 6 bases; bases with no gene match: 9. CDR3 in DNA: TGTGCCAGCAGCTCTAGGACTAGCGGGAGCGGGAATGAGCAGTTCTTC. It codes for CASSSRTSGSGNEQFF.

This clonotype was recorded at least ten times. CDR3 DNA: TGTGCCAGCAGTTCCAGGGGACCGGAGACAGATACGCAGTATTTT. It codes for CASSSRGPETDTQYF. The rearrangement joins TRBV12-3 or TRBV12-4 to TRBJ2-3; D is possibly TRBD1 (6 bases). With 4 bases removed from V and 3 bases from J, the gap between germline ends came to 14 bases. This CDR3 region has 15 residues.

This clonotype was found a few times. This chain uses TRBV2 with TRBJ2-5, with 8 nucleotides matching TRBD2. This CDR3 spans 14 amino acids. The J segment lost 0 bases and the V segment lost 8 bases, leaving 5 bases of the junction unmatched. Germline V lookup: CDR1 SNHLY, CDR2 FYNNEI. CDR3 loop: CASVAGGHQETQYF. The DNA for the CDR3 is TGTGCCAGCGTGGCGGGGGGCCACCAAGAGACCCAGTACTTC. Full variable domain (remainder filled in from reference TRBV2 and TRBJ2-5): EPEVTQTPSHQVTQMGQEVILRCVPISNHLYFYWYRQILGQKVEFLVSFYNNEISEKSEIFDDQFSVERPDGSNFTLKIRSTKLEDSAMYFCASVAGGHQETQYFGPGTRLLVL.

The table lists this clonotype with a count of one. This may be a read error, as it is one base from a much larger clone. The gene calls are TRBV20-1 and TRBJ2-5; 7 bases map to TRBD2. Germline assignment: CDR1 DFQATT and CDR2 SNEGSKA (reference sequence). J lost 4 bases, V lost 0 bases, and 5 bases had no gene match. The CDR3 covers 14 residues. The CDR3 DNA follows: TGCAGTGCTAGAGAATACAGCGGGGTAGAGACCCAGTACTTC. It translates to CSAREYSGVETQYF.